This T cell receptor (beta chain) was observed in a study of cytomegalovirus exposure and HLA in healthy donors. The study's findings and limits: Rare sequences made up most TCRs, while some public TCRs were found in many donors. The study recorded 160 or so TCR beta chains that were cytomegalovirus-associated.

With 60 Vbeta and 13 Jbeta primers, the PCR was carried out. TCRdb keeps only in-frame clones here, not all; method: immunoSEQ multiplex PCR. The sample consists of some 160,000 clones, around 79% of them appearing once. In its sample, this clone was seen once. Its cognate antigen is unknown. Material: PBMCs. The receptor comes from a woman between 35 and 50 years old in good health and CMV-seronegative.

In DNA form, the CDR3 reads TGTGCCAGTAGTATAGTGGGGACAGGCGTACCGGAAAAACTGTTTTTT. Translated, it gives CASSIVGTGVPEKLFF. The chain links TRBV19 to TRBJ1-4, with 8 bases matching TRBD1. V dropped 1 base and J dropped 8; count of bases not matched to a gene: 9. Germline loops: CDR1 LNHDA, CDR2 SQIVND (reference sequence). This CDR3 region has 16 residues.